The rows below give T cell receptor beta chains drawn from one sample of a study of shared T cell receptors in the human thymus. Assay used: immunoSEQ multiplex PCR; TCRdb lists only in-frame clones, some missing. The sample lists 600,000 to 900,000 clones; roughly 85% were seen once. The sample was also reused in another study, on human thymus T cells.

Sample: thymocytes. The receptor source for this set is a girl under three years old with a congenital heart defect. Each CDR3 is given with its conserved first and last residue. Fields, in order: CDR3 DNA, CDR3 protein, J gene, D gene, clone size, V gene. D genes are given only for firm matches. Size is omitted from some rows. Given values are once, few, many or a class for expanded clones.

TGCAGCGCTTTGACAGGTGAAGCTTTCTTT CSALTGEAFF TRBJ1-1 NA NA TRBV29-1
TGCGCCAGCAGGGAGGACAGGACGAACACTGAAGCTTTCTTT CASREDRTNTEAFF TRBJ1-1 TRBD1 NA TRBV10-1
TGTGCCAGCAGTCTTAAGAAACTAACAGGGGACGACTATGGCTACACCTTC CASSLKKLTGDDYGYTF TRBJ1-2 TRBD1 NA TRBV9
TGTGCCAGCTCACCAGGGCTGGACAGGCTCTCTCTGGGGGCCAACGTCCTGACTTTC CASSPGLDRLSLGANVLTF TRBJ2-6 TRBD1 NA TRBV18
TGTGCCAGCAGTTTATCCGCGACAGGGGGTTTGAATGAGCAGTTCTTC CASSLSATGGLNEQFF TRBJ2-1 TRBD1 NA TRBV27
TGCGCCAGCAGCTGGAACAGGGGAAACACTGAAGCTTTCTTT CASSWNRGNTEAFF TRBJ1-1 TRBD1 NA TRBV5-1
TGTGCCAGCAGTACGACTCGAAATCAGCCCCAGCATTTT CASSTTRNQPQHF TRBJ1-5 NA NA TRBV27
TGCGCCAGCAGTGGGGGGACTAGCGGGGGGGTTCAGTTCTTC CASSGGTSGGVQFF TRBJ2-1 TRBD2 NA TRBV10-1
TGCGCCAGCAGTGAGGGGACACTGAACACTGAGGCTTTCTTT CASSEGTLNTEAFF TRBJ1-1 NA NA TRBV10-1
TGTGCCTGGAGCCAAGTAGGGGATCTGCCCCAGCATTTT CAWSQVGDLPQHF TRBJ1-5 NA NA TRBV30
TGCGCCAGCAGCTTGGGGTGGGCCGTTGAACGCACAGATACGCAGTATTTT CASSLGWAVERTDTQYF TRBJ2-3 NA NA TRBV5-1
TGTGCCAGTAGTTGTAAAGGCCTTTCTAGCGGGGGATTCGAAGAGACCCAGTACTTC CASSCKGLSSGGFEETQYF TRBJ2-5 TRBD2 NA TRBV19
TGTGCCAGCAGCCCCGATGCGGCGGTGGAAAACTATGGCTACACCTTC CASSPDAAVENYGYTF TRBJ1-2 NA NA TRBV21-1
TGTGCCAGCAGCTTTGCGACAGGGATCTTACTCTACGAGCAGTACTTC CASSFATGILLYEQYF TRBJ2-7 TRBD1 NA TRBV5-6
TGTGCCAGCAGGGTACAGGGTCACAATGAGCAGTTCTTC CASRVQGHNEQFF TRBJ2-1 NA NA TRBV6-5
TGTGCCAGCTCACCGGGCGGGGCGAGGAGCAATCAGCCCCAGCATTTT CASSPGGARSNQPQHF TRBJ1-5 NA NA TRBV18
TGTGCCAGCAGCTCAACGGACTCATCCTCCTACAATGAGCAGTTCTTC CASSSTDSSSYNEQFF TRBJ2-1 NA few TRBV5-8
TGTGCCAGTAGTTTAACAGGGGATAATAGCAATCAGCCCCAGCATTTT CASSLTGDNSNQPQHF TRBJ1-5 TRBD1 NA TRBV19
TGCGCCAGCAACGGTAGAGGACAGGGAATTTGGGAGACCCAGTACTTC CASNGRGQGIWETQYF TRBJ2-5 TRBD1 few TRBV5-1
TGCGCCAGCAGCCAAGTTTCTAGCGGGGGGGTTAGTGAGCAGTTCTTC CASSQVSSGGVSEQFF TRBJ2-1 TRBD2 NA TRBV4-1
TGTGCCTGGAGTGAAATGAGTTACACTGAAGCTTTCTTT CAWSEMSYTEAFF TRBJ1-1 NA NA TRBV30
TGTGCCAGCAGTGAAGGGGGGACAGGGGGTCCTAATACCTACGAGCAGTACTTC CASSEGGTGGPNTYEQYF TRBJ2-7 TRBD1 NA TRBV6-1
TGCGCCAGCAGCTTGGAGGATTCCAAGGGGCCAACCTACACCGGGGAGCTGTTTTTT CASSLEDSKGPTYTGELFF TRBJ2-2 NA NA TRBV5-1
TGTGCCAGCAGCTTGGGAGGTCATTGGGTGAGAGACTATGGCTACACCTTC CASSLGGHWVRDYGYTF TRBJ1-2 NA NA TRBV5-4
TGTGCCAGCAGCTTAGCGGGGGGACTCTACAATGAGCAGTTCTTC CASSLAGGLYNEQFF TRBJ2-1 TRBD2 NA TRBV11-2
TGTGCCAGCAGCTTGTCGGTTCGGAGCCGGAATAACTATGGCTACACCTTC CASSLSVRSRNNYGYTF TRBJ1-2 NA NA TRBV5-6
TGTGCCAGTAGTATGCGCTACAATGAGCAGTTCTTC CASSMRYNEQFF TRBJ2-1 NA NA TRBV19
TGTGCCAGTGACTCATCTGGAAACACCATATATTTT CASDSSGNTIYF TRBJ1-3 NA few TRBV19
TGCGCCAGCAGCCCCGTGCCACTGGGGCCCCAAGAGACCCAGTACTTC CASSPVPLGPQETQYF TRBJ2-5 NA NA TRBV5-1
TGTGCCACCAGCGACCGTATGTCTCGCGGGGGGGCCTACTTTAGGAGCACAGATACGCAGTATTTT CATSDRMSRGGAYFRSTDTQYF TRBJ2-3 TRBD2 once TRBV15
TGCGCCAGCAGTGCCCTCAAACCTATGAGGCAGCCCCAGCATTTT CASSALKPMRQPQHF TRBJ1-5 NA NA TRBV10-1
TGTGCCAGCAGCTCCGGGACAGCTGAGACCCAGTACTTC CASSSGTAETQYF TRBJ2-5 TRBD1 NA TRBV11-3
TGTGCCAGCAGCCCCCGGGCTAGCGGATACAATGAGCAGTTCTTC CASSPRASGYNEQFF TRBJ2-1 TRBD2 NA TRBV9
TGTGCCAGCAGCTTCAATCCGGGACTAACCACAGATACGCAGTATTTT CASSFNPGLTTDTQYF TRBJ2-3 TRBD2 NA TRBV5-4
TGTGCCAGCAATAACAGGGGTCCGCAGGCCCTCCACTTT CASNNRGPQALHF TRBJ1-6 TRBD1 NA TRBV6-6